This is a list of T cell receptor beta chains from one sample in a study of resident and recirculating memory T cells in vitiligo. Profiling relied on immunoSEQ multiplex PCR, and the TCRdb table lists in-frame clones only, not all of them. The table shows around 70,000 clones, with 91% occurring only once. Sequencing was done on a sample of blood. These TCRs come from a male donor with vitiligo. The CDR3 runs from the conserved cysteine through the conserved F or W. A D gene is named only where the DNA matches it firmly. Size is omitted from some rows. Given values are once, few, many or a class for expanded clones.

v_call	j_call	d_call	clone_size	cdr3_nt	cdr3_aa
TRBV6-6	TRBJ1-1	.	.	TGTGCCAGCAGTTCGGGGGGGCGGGTTGGGAACACTGAAGCTTTCTTT	CASSSGGRVGNTEAFF
TRBV2	TRBJ2-3	.	.	TGTGCCAGCAGTGTCCCTCCATGGCGGGACACAGATACGCAGTATTTT	CASSVPPWRDTDTQYF
TRBV2	TRBJ2-1	.	once	TGTGCCAGCAGTGAAAAAGGCCGGAGCTCCTACAATGAGCAGTTCTTC	CASSEKGRSSYNEQFF
TRBV19	TRBJ2-7	.	once	TGTGCCAGTAGTATTTTGTGGGGGCAGAACTACGAGCAGTACTTC	CASSILWGQNYEQYF
TRBV2	TRBJ1-1	.	.	TGTGCCAGCAGTTCGGACAGGAACACTGAAGCTTTCTTT	CASSSDRNTEAFF
TRBV9	TRBJ1-6	.	.	TGTGCCAGCAGCGTAAATTCAGGGGACAATTCACCCCTCCACTTT	CASSVNSGDNSPLHF
TRBV5-1	TRBJ1-1	TRBD1	once	TGCGCCAGCAACCCGACAGGGGTGGGAACTGAAGCTTTCTTT	CASNPTGVGTEAFF
TRBV7-9	TRBJ1-3	.	once	TGTGCCAGCAGCTCCTCCTCCTCTCGGGGTGGAAACACCATATATTTT	CASSSSSSRGGNTIYF
TRBV2	TRBJ2-7	TRBD2	.	TGTGCCAGCAGTGAGAGAGCGGGGGGAAGAGACGAGCAGTACTTC	CASSERAGGRDEQYF
TRBV6-5	TRBJ1-5	.	.	TGTGCCAGCAGTTACCTTACAGGGCAGCCCCAGCATTTT	CASSYLTGQPQHF
TRBV10-2	TRBJ2-3	TRBD1	once	TGCGCCAGCACCCAGGGACAGTATAGCACAGATACGCAGTATTTT	CASTQGQYSTDTQYF
TRBV7-9	TRBJ2-3	TRBD1	.	TGTGCCAGCAGCTTAGCACAGGGGCTGGGCACAGATACGCAGTATTTT	CASSLAQGLGTDTQYF
TRBV5-6	TRBJ1-1	TRBD1	.	TGTGCCAGCGGAGTCGCAGGGGGGACCACTGAAGCTTTCTTT	CASGVAGGTTEAFF
TRBV7-2	TRBJ1-1	TRBD1	.	TGTGCCAGCAGCTTAACAGGGGACACTGAAGCTTTCTTT	CASSLTGDTEAFF
TRBV5-1	TRBJ1-4	TRBD1	.	TGCGCCAGCAGCATACAGGGGGAGGATGAAAAACTGTTTTTT	CASSIQGEDEKLFF
TRBV5-7	TRBJ2-6	.	.	TGTGCCAGCAGCTTGCCCCACTCTGGGGCCAACGTCCTGACTTTC	CASSLPHSGANVLTF
TRBV10-3	TRBJ2-2	.	once	TGTGCCATCAGTGAGGGACAACAGAACACCGGGGAGCTGTTTTTT	CAISEGQQNTGELFF
TRBV7-3	TRBJ1-6	.	few	TGTGCCAGCAGCTCCCGGGGGGCACTGGGTAATTCACCCCTCCACTTT	CASSSRGALGNSPLHF
TRBV6-1	TRBJ2-1	TRBD2	once	TGTGCCAGCGTTTGGGGGGGCTCCTACAATGAGCAGTTCTTC	CASVWGGSYNEQFF
TRBV9	TRBJ2-5	.	.	TGTGCCAGCAGCGTGGGGGGTGGACAAGAGACCCAGTACTTC	CASSVGGGQETQYF
TRBV18	TRBJ2-3	TRBD2	.	TGTGCCAGCTCCCAAAGCCGGGGGGTAACAGATACGCAGTATTTT	CASSQSRGVTDTQYF
TRBV5-5	TRBJ2-3	.	.	TGTGCCAGCAGCTTACAGAGCACAGATACGCAGTATTTT	CASSLQSTDTQYF
TRBV7-2	TRBJ2-7	TRBD2	.	TGTGCCGGTTCTAGCGGGGGGGACTACGAGCAGTACTTC	CAGSSGGDYEQYF
TRBV9	TRBJ2-7	TRBD2	.	TGTGCCAGCAGCGTAGGAGAGGCGGGGGGGCGTAGTGAGCAGTACTTC	CASSVGEAGGRSEQYF
TRBV5-4	TRBJ2-7	TRBD2	.	TGTGCCAGCAGCTTGTGGGGGGGAGGTAACCCCACCTACGAGCAGTACTTC	CASSLWGGGNPTYEQYF
TRBV6-4	TRBJ2-5	.	few	TGTGCCAGCAGTGACCTGGTTAGAGAGACCCAGTACTTC	CASSDLVRETQYF
TRBV5-1	TRBJ2-2	.	.	TGCGCCAGCAGCTTGGAAGGGACTCCGAACACCGGGGAGCTGTTTTTT	CASSLEGTPNTGELFF
TRBV29-1	TRBJ2-1	.	.	TGCAGCGTTGCCGGTTTCTCGGGGCCAGGGGACCACAATGAGCAGTTCTTC	CSVAGFSGPGDHNEQFF